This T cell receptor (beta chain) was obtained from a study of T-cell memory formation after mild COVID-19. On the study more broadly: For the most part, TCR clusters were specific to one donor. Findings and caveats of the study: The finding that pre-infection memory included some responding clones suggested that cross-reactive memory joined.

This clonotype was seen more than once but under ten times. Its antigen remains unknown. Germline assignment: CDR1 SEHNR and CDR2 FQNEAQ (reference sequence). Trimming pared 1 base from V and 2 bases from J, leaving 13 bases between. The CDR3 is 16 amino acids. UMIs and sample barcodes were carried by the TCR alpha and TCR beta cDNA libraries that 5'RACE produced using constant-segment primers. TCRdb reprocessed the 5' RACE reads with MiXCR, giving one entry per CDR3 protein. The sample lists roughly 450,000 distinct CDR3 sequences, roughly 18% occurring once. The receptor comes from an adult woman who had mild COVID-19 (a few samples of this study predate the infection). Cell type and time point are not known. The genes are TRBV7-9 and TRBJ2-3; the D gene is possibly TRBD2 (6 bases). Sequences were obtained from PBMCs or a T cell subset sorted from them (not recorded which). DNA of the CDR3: TGTGCCAGCAGCTTAGAAGGGACTTTTGTCACAGATACGCAGTATTTT. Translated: CASSLEGTFVTDTQYF.